These 9 T cell receptor beta chains share one sample of origin, sequenced in a study of cytomegalovirus exposure and HLA in healthy donors. PCR primers comprised 60 Vbeta and 13 Jbeta primers. The repertoire was sequenced with immunoSEQ multiplex PCR; TCRdb's copy has only in-frame clones and lacks some. The table records approximately 160,000 clones, 80% to 90% of them present only once. The sequenced sample consisted of PBMCs. These receptors were taken from a girl between 5 and 17 years old in good health and CMV-seropositive.

The CDR3 loop is CASSLWATGINSPLHF. The CDR3 DNA reads as TGCGCCAGCAGCTTGTGGGCTACAGGGATAAATTCACCCCTCCACTTT. The J gene is TRBJ1-6, the V gene TRBV5-1; D is perhaps TRBD1 (6 bases). Trimming took 1 base from V and 7 from J, leaving 15 bases between them. In germline, CDR1 is SGHRS, CDR2 YFSETQ. The CDR3 is 16 residues long.

V is TRBV10-3 and J is TRBJ2-7, with 14 positions matching TRBD2. With 4 bases clipped from V and 4 bases from J, the junction kept 3 bases outside the gene matches. This CDR3 spans 15 amino acids. Looked up from germline, CDR1 is ENHRY and CDR2 is SYGVKD. The CDR3 DNA reads as TGTGCCATCAGTGGACTAGCGGGGGGGCAGTACGAGCAGTACTTC. Translated, it gives CAISGLAGGQYEQYF.

This rearrangement joins TRBV2 to TRBJ2-7, with TRBD2 matching 10 bases. The V gene's germline CDR1 is SNHLY and CDR2 FYNNEI. This CDR3 region has 14 residues. Unmatched junction bases numbered 8, after V lost 7 bases and J lost 5 bases. This chain's CDR3 is CASNPSGGGDEQYF. Written as DNA, the CDR3 is TGTGCCAGCAACCCTAGCGGGGGTGGGGACGAGCAGTACTTC.

The count of this clone is one. This chain joins TRBV7-2 and TRBJ2-5, with 8 nucleotides matching TRBD2. From germline, CDR1 is SGHTA and CDR2 FQGNSA. The CDR3 has 17 amino acids. J lost 2 bases, V lost 4 bases, and 12 bases had no gene match. DNA for the CDR3: TGTGCCAGCAGCTATTTAACGGGGGGGCGGGGTCAAGAGACCCAGTACTTC. Its protein product is CASSYLTGGRGQETQYF.

In DNA, the CDR3 is TGTGCCAGCAGTTTGTGGCAGAACAATGAGCAGTTCTTC. Translation gives CASSLWQNNEQFF. The rearrangement uses TRBV27 and TRBJ2-1, with D unclear. This CDR3 comprises 13 residues. CDR1 is MNHEY and CDR2 is SMNVEV in the germline V gene (reference sequence). With 3 bases removed from V and 5 bases from J, the gap between germline ends came to 8 bases.

This clone was observed a few times. The chain combines TRBV7-3 with TRBJ2-1; 11 bases fit TRBD2. This CDR3 comprises 16 residues. Germline V gene sequence: CDR1 SGHTA, CDR2 FQGTGA. Trimming cost V 5 bases and J 5 bases; bases outside gene matches: 8. The CDR3 is CASSAALAGVNNEQFF. As DNA, the CDR3 is TGTGCCAGCAGCGCCGCACTAGCGGGGGTAAACAATGAGCAGTTCTTC.

The V and J genes are TRBV10-1 and TRBJ1-5; D might be TRBD1 (6 bases). The CDR3 extends over 15 amino acids. Germline values: CDR1 WNHNN, CDR2 SYGVQD (reference sequence). The V end was cut by 3 bases, the J end by 0 bases, with 9 bases between. The chain's CDR3 is CASSDGTPSNQPQHF. For the CDR3, the DNA is TGCGCCAGCAGTGACGGGACACCTAGCAATCAGCCCCAGCATTTT.

The chain employs TRBV19 and TRBJ2-7; 7 bases line up with TRBD2. Germline V gene data show CDR1 as LNHDA and CDR2 as SQIVND (reference sequence). This CDR3 is built from 13 residues. After removal of 7 bases from V and 6 bases from J, the junction contained 9 bases not matched to a gene. The CDR3: CASTNRGGFEQYF. DNA of the CDR3: TGTGCCAGTACCAACCGGGGAGGGTTCGAGCAGTACTTC.

The genes are TRBV7-2 and TRBJ2-7; D is perhaps TRBD2 (7 bases). This CDR3 has 15 amino acids. The germline V gene has CDR1 SGHTA and CDR2 FQGNSA. The V end lost 2 bases, the J end lost 3 bases, and 14 bases lay between the germline ends. The CDR3 sequence: CASSLMGGQNYEQYF. Written as DNA, the CDR3 is TGTGCCAGCAGCTTAATGGGGGGGCAAAACTACGAGCAGTACTTC.